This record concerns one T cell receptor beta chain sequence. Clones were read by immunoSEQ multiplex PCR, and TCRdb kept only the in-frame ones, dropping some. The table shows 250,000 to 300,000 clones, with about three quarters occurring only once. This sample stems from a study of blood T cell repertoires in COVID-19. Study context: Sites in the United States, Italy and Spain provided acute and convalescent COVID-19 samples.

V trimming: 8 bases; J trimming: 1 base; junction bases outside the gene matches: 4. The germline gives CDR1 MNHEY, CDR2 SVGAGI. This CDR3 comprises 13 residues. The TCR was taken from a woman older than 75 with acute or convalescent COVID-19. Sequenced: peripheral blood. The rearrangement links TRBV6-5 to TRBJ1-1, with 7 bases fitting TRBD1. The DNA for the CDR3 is TGTGCCAGCGAGGGACAGCCGAACACTGAAGCTTTCTTT. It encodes CASEGQPNTEAFF.